This T cell receptor beta chain was recovered during a study of control samples from healthy donors and cancer patients. Germline V gives CDR1 LGHDT, CDR2 YNNKEL (reference sequence). CDR3 length: 17 residues. V dropped 7 bases and J dropped 7 bases, with 25 bases sitting between them. The repertoire was sequenced with immunoSEQ multiplex PCR; TCRdb's copy has only in-frame clones and lacks some. The sample contains about 120,000 clones, about 90% of which appear only once. Sequenced material: blood. The chain combines TRBV3-1 (or the pseudogene TRBV3-2) with TRBJ2-2; D possibly uses TRBD1 or TRBD2 (5 bases each). This clonotype was obtained from a man aged 18 to 29 in good health. The CDR3 bases are TGTGCCAGCACAGACAGAGAAGTGAGGGTCCGCGTCGGGGAGCTGTTTTTT. Amino acid sequence: CASTDREVRVRVGELFF.